This T cell receptor beta chain was recorded in a study of cytomegalovirus exposure and HLA in healthy donors. PCR employed 60 Vbeta and 13 Jbeta primers. Here immunoSEQ multiplex PCR was the method, and the copy in TCRdb shows in-frame clones only, minus some. Of approximately 95,000 clones in the sample, about four fifths were seen once. Study observations and caveats: The investigators catalogued 180 or so TCR beta chains as cytomegalovirus-associated. The dataset shows that most TCR sequences were rare, while some public TCRs occurred in many donors.

CDR1 MNHEY and CDR2 SMNVEV come from the germline V gene (reference sequence). The CDR3 is made up of 17 amino acids. Trimming at V came to 7 bases and at J to 4 bases, leaving 13 bases not matched to a gene. In regard to this clone: Its antigen is unknown.

The TCR originated in a man younger than 35 in good health and CMV-seropositive. Sequencing was done on a sample of PBMCs. V usage is TRBV27 and J usage is TRBJ1-5; 10 bases are a match to TRBD1. CDR3 in amino acids: CASKPLSPGQGNQPQHF. CDR3 sequence (DNA): TGTGCCAGCAAACCCCTATCTCCGGGACAGGGGAATCAGCCCCAGCATTTT.